This TCR beta chain was sequenced in a study of response to subunit inactivated influenza vaccine. From the RT-PCR reads, TCRdb called clonotypes with MiXCR, one entry per CDR3 protein. The sample records about 700,000 distinct CDR3 sequences, 14% being singletons. The TCR was taken from a man between 45 and 60 years old who received an inactivated influenza vaccine. Sequences were derived from PBMCs from blood, sampled roughly 2 weeks before vaccination.

CDR3 region: CAWDRLAGRETQYF. The CDR3 nucleotides read TGTGCCTGGGACCGACTAGCGGGAAGGGAGACCCAGTACTTC. The chain is built from TRBV30 and TRBJ2-5; TRBD2 matches 11 bases. Germline CDR1 GTSNPN, CDR2 SVGIG (reference sequence). This CDR3 comprises 14 residues. V lost 5 bases to trimming and J lost 5 bases; unmatched junction nucleotides: 7. Full variable domain (remainder filled in from reference TRBV30 and TRBJ2-5): SQTIHQWPATLVQPVGSPLSLECTVEGTSNPNLYWYRQAAGRGLQLLFYSVGIGQISSEVPQNLSASRPQDRQFILSSKKLLLSDSGFYLCAWDRLAGRETQYFGPGTRLLVL.